This T cell receptor beta chain originates from a study of OX40 agonist ivuxolimab in advanced cancers. Some clones are missing from TCRdb's copy, which holds only in-frame ones; the method was immunoSEQ multiplex PCR. The sample records 68,000 or so clones, roughly 90% being singletons. CDR3 length: 13 residues. J was trimmed by 9 bases and V by 7 bases; bases with no gene match: 11. Germline CDR1 and CDR2: SQVTM and ANQGSEA. The chain couples TRBV29-1 to TRBJ2-1; 8 bases align to TRBD2. This TCR was sampled from an adult with an advanced solid tumor such as melanoma, head and neck, liver or kidney cancer. The sequenced sample was CD4+ or CD8+ T cells sorted from blood, obtained in a trial of the OX40 agonist ivuxolimab. The CDR3 sequence: CSGSAGAWVEQFF. CDR3 bases: TGCAGCGGATCAGCGGGGGCTTGGGTTGAGCAGTTCTTC.